This TCR beta chain is drawn from a study of T cell responses to AZD1222 COVID-19 vaccine. Study-level findings and limits: The donors showed a predominance of white British ancestry and of females, with possible underestimation of clonal diversity.

In its sample, this clone was seen once. Its cognate antigen is unknown. Method: immunoSEQ multiplex PCR; TCRdb's copy keeps in-frame clones and lacks some. The sample yields 85,000 to 90,000 clones, approximately 90% seen once. Germline assignment: CDR1 SGHTA and CDR2 FQGNSA. V was cut by 5 bases and J by 3 bases, with 11 bases left in between. The CDR3 is 14 residues long. Specimen: peripheral blood, collected on day 0 of AZD1222 vaccination. The V and J genes are TRBV7-2 and TRBJ1-3; possibly TRBD1 for D (5 bases). The sequence derives from an adult in good health. The CDR3 loop reads CASSPQGFGNTIYF. CDR3 nucleotide sequence: TGTGCCAGCAGCCCCCAGGGATTTGGAAACACCATATATTTT.